This T cell receptor (beta chain) stems from a study of T cell responses to AZD1222 COVID-19 vaccine. Assay used: immunoSEQ multiplex PCR; TCRdb lists only in-frame clones, some missing. The table shows about 120,000 clones, with roughly 86% occurring only once. V was trimmed by 3 bases and J by 2 bases, leaving 5 bases between them. Germline loops: CDR1 KGHSH, CDR2 LQKENI. The CDR3 has 13 amino acids. Study findings and constraints: Donors were mostly white British, more females; clonal diversity possibly underestimated.

In the case of this clone: Its antigen remains unidentified.

The clonotype originates from an adult who received the AZD1222 COVID-19 vaccine. The sample was peripheral blood, taken 28 days after the second AZD1222 dose. This chain connects TRBV18 to TRBJ2-1; D is undetermined. The CDR3 loop is CASSPSTYNEQFF. The DNA for the CDR3 is TGTGCCAGCTCACCTTCCACCTACAATGAGCAGTTCTTC.